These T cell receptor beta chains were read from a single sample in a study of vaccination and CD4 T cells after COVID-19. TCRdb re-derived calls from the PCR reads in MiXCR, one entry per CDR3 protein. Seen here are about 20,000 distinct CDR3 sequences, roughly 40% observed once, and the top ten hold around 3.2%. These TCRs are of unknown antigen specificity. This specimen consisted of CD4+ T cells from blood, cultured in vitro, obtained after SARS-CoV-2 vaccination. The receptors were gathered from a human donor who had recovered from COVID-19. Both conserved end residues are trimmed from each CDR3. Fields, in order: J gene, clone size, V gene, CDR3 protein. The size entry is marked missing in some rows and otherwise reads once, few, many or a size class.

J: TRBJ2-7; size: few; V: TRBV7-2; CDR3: ASRPSGTGGYEQY
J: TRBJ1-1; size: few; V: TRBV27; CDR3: ASSYLRDRVPPNTEAF
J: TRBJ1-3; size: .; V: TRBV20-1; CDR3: SAIPGLSGNTIY
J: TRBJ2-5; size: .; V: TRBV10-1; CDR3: ASSPDRGIQETQY
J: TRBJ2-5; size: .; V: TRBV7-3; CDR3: ASSRGGRETQY
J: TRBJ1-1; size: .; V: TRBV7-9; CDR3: ASSPGQGLVTF
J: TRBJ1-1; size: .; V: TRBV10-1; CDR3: ASSPKMDRANTEAF
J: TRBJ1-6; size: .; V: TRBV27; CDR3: ASNPQGWNSPLH
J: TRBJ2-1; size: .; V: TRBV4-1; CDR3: ASSQVPRQHLYNEQF
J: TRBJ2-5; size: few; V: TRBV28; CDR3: ASNDPGTGVETQY
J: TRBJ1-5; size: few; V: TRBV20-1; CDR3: SARWAAVGPQH
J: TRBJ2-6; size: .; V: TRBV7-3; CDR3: ASSSLAGVTGANVLT
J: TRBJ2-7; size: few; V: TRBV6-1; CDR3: ASISGNSYEQY
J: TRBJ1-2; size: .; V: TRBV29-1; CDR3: SAAGGQGYYGYT
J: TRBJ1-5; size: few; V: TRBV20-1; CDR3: SARRQGYSNQPQH
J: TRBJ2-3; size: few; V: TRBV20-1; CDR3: SASWEGGADTQY
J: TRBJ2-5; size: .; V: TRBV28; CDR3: ASSLSGRGRETQY
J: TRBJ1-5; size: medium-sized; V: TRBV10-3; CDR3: AISGLNSNQPQH
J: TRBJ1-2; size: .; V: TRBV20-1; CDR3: SARSRGVFYGYT
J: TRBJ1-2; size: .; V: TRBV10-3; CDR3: AINPRNLSDYGYT